This TCR beta chain was profiled in a study of CD8+ T cells in alopecia areata. Study-wide background: Tofacitinib treatment spanned 6 to 18 months, with 6 months off drug afterward. Whole-study findings and limits: Numerous clones, expanded in lesions, remained in scalp and blood during tofacitinib.

This sample's treatment: oral pan-JAK inhibitor, 5-10 mg twice daily. This clone has a handful of counts. Antigen: not known. cDNA reverse transcribed from extracted RNA served as the sequencing template. Sequencing used immunoSEQ multiplex PCR; TCRdb keeps in-frame clones, though not all of them. Seen here are 110,000 to 150,000 clones, 45% to 60% observed once, and the top ten hold about a sixth. The sequence was obtained from a human donor with alopecia areata. The sequencing here drew on CD8+ T cells sorted from blood, taken at week 4, from a patient treated with tofacitinib.

CDR3 residues: CASSQVRGPGTEAFF. The CDR3 nucleotides read TGTGCCAGCAGCCAAGTGCGGGGGCCGGGGACTGAAGCTTTCTTT. V gene TRBV14 combines with J gene TRBJ1-1, with D tentatively TRBD1 (6 bases). V was cut by 1 base and J by 5 bases, with 14 bases left in between. The CDR3 contains 15 residues. Germline V gene lookup returns CDR1 SGHDN and CDR2 FVKESK.